Sequencing of this T cell receptor beta chain was carried out in a study of blood T cell repertoires in COVID-19 (dated by TCRdb to about 2020). Regarding the study in general: The collaborator samples originated in the United States, Italy and Spain and spanned the acute and convalescent phases of COVID-19. The prospective study material was composed of cDNA or gDNA derived from T cells, B-cell-depleted T cells, or PBMCs. Deeply sampled blood TCRbeta repertoires from subjects exposed to, actively infected with, or recovered from COVID-19 were included in the dataset. A freely available public database, intended as a resource for researchers studying the immune response to SARS-CoV-2, is where the repertoires were released. Samples came from the ongoing ImmuneRACE study (first 160 participants) plus 1,254 subjects from 6 global collaborators. The sample metadata nearly always contained a de-identified subject ID, COVID-19 status, age in years and sex. HLA class I and class II types, where available, came from metadata supplied by the sample provider rather than from assay-based typing. The paper's findings and limits, for the study overall: Clinical and demographic metadata were provided uncurated, with the amount varying by source and participant.

The immunoSEQ Assay, a bias-controlled multiplex PCR, was used to amplify TCRbeta CDR3 regions from genomic DNA. From the authors' description of their analysis: The number of nucleated cells in each sample was estimated by amplification of reference gene primers within the assay. To quantify the absolute abundance of each unique TCRbeta CDR3 rearrangement, sequence reads were collapsed and filtered. For each sample, productive Simpson clonality was calculated as the square root of Simpson's diversity index across productive rearrangements. TCRdb obtained this table from immuneACCESS and retained in-frame rearrangements with V and J assigned. These tables miss some clones; where compared with another copy, unresolved V genes account for less than half of the shortfall, and the remainder is unexplained. V and J calls and clone size are as listed in that table; D and trimming were resolved from the DNA. The sample has around 140,000 clones on record, 84% of them singletons. 17% of the sample is held by the ten biggest clonotypes.

The CDR3 covers 14 residues, taking in both the cysteine and the phenylalanine. Only CDR3 DNA remains: 42 bases, in frame from the first base. CDR1 and CDR2 were assigned from the germline V gene as SGHTA and FQGNSA. V is pruned by 1 base and J by 6 bases, leaving 1 base of the junction without a gene match. The collaborating institutions used their own protocols to collect whole blood in K2EDTA tubes. For TCRbeta analysis, collaborators shipped samples in one of three forms: frozen whole blood, isolated PBMCs, or DNA extracted from either of those sample types. Notes on this clone: The clone's antigen remains unknown. No per-base quality is available; no much larger clone lies one base away.

The rearranged chain carries TRBV7-2 and TRBJ2-7, and 12 bases in between align with TRBD1. The specimen sequenced was peripheral blood. The origin of this receptor is a woman aged 80 or over with acute or convalescent COVID-19. The DNA sequence follows: TGTGCCAGCAGCTTAGGGGACAGGGGGCTCGAGCAGTACTTC. Its amino acids are CASSLGDRGLEQYF. When the CDR3 is completed using the reference TRBV7-2 and TRBJ2-7 genes on either side, the full variable domain is GAGVSQSPSNKVTEKGKDVELRCDPISGHTALYWYRQSLGQGLEFLIYFQGNSAPDKSGLPSDRFSAERTGGSVSTLTIQRTQQEDSAVYLCASSLGDRGLEQYFGPGTRLTVT.